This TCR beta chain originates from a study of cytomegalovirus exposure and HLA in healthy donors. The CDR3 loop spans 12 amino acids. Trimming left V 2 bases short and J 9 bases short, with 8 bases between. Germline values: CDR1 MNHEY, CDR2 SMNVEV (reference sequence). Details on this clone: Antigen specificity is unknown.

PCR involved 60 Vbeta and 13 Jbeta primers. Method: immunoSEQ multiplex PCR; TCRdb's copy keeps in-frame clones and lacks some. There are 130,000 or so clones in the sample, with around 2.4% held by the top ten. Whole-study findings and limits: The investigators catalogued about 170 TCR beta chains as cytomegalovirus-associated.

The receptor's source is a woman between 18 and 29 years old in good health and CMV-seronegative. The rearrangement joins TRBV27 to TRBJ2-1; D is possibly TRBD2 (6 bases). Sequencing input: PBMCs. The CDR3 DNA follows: TGTGCCAGCAGTTTAGGAGGGGCTGAGCAGTTCTTC. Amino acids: CASSLGGAEQFF.